Presented here are 32 T cell receptor beta chains from one specimen sequenced in a study of CD8 T cells in Susac syndrome. With random hexamers, reverse transcription was performed on about 0.5 to 1 ug of RNA. One entry per CDR3 protein results from TCRdb running MiXCR on the immunoSEQ multiplex PCR reads. The sample carries about 110,000 distinct CDR3 sequences, 94% recorded once. The sample taken for sequencing was CD8+ T cells from PBMCs. The receptors were gathered from a human donor with Susac syndrome.

CDR3 coding DNA: TGTGCCAGCACTTCGGGGGGATACACTGAAGCTTTCTTT. As protein: CASTSGGYTEAFF. The chain employs TRBV12-3 or TRBV12-4 and TRBJ1-1; D may be TRBD1 (5 bases). The CDR3 has 13 residues. Trimming took 7 bases from V and 3 from J, leaving 12 bases between them.

This chain connects TRBV4-3 to TRBJ2-3; a weak D match, TRBD2 (5 bases). Trimming stripped 0 bases from V and 2 bases from J, with 6 bases between. This CDR3 spans 14 amino acids. The germline V gene encodes CDR1 LGHNA and CDR2 YSLEER. The CDR3 DNA is TGCGCCAGCAGCCAAGAGAGGGCCACAGATACGCAGTATTTT. This gives the protein CASSQERATDTQYF.

The chain couples TRBV16 to TRBJ2-1; unclear D gene. Trimming shortened V by 3 bases and J by 4 bases, and 7 bases separated the two germline ends. This CDR3 has 13 residues. Germline assignment: CDR1 KGHSY and CDR2 FQNENV. The CDR3 DNA is TGTGCCAGCAGCCACCTGGCTTACAATGAGCAGTTCTTC. Its protein is CASSHLAYNEQFF.

The chain recombines TRBV20-1 with TRBJ2-7; 7 positions match TRBD2. The germline CDR1 and CDR2 sequences are DFQATT and SNEGSKA (reference sequence). The CDR3 is 13 residues long. Losses at the gene ends were 5 bases for V and 3 bases for J; bases not matched to a gene: 7. CDR3: CSARGEVDYEQYF. CDR3 bases: TGCAGTGCTCGGGGGGAGGTTGACTACGAGCAGTACTTC.

The chain recombines TRBV7-9 with TRBJ2-7; 11 positions agree with TRBD1. This CDR3 has 14 residues. The germline V gene encodes CDR1 SEHNR and CDR2 FQNEAQ (reference sequence). V gave up 4 bases and J gave up 7 bases; unmatched junction bases: 6. The CDR3 DNA reads as TGTGCCAGCAGCTACGGACAGGGGGCGAATGAGCAGTACTTC. It specifies CASSYGQGANEQYF. The whole variable domain, remainder taken from reference TRBV7-9 and TRBJ2-7, is DTGVSQNPRHKITKRGQNVTFRCDPISEHNRLYWYRQTLGQGPEFLTYFQNEAQLEKSRLLSDRFSAERPKGSFSTLEIQRTEQGDSAMYLCASSYGQGANEQYFGPGTRLTVT.

The chain joins TRBV7-2 to TRBJ2-2; D could derive from TRBD1 or TRBD2 (5 bases each). This CDR3 is 19 amino acids long. The germline gives CDR1 SGHTA, CDR2 FQGNSA. The V end was cut by 1 base, the J end by 4 bases, with 22 bases between. CDR3 amino acids: CASSLVVRQEDKLTGELFF. The DNA for the CDR3 is TGTGCCAGCAGCTTAGTAGTGAGGCAGGAGGACAAACTCACCGGGGAGCTGTTTTTT.

This chain joins TRBV4-1 and TRBJ2-1, with no clear D. The V gene's germline CDR1 is MGHRA and CDR2 YSYEKL. Trimming removed 0 bases at V and 5 bases at J, with 8 bases between. This CDR3 region has 14 residues. The DNA for the CDR3 is TGCGCCAGCAGCCAAGATACAAGCAACAATGAGCAGTTCTTC. It codes for CASSQDTSNNEQFF.

V usage is TRBV4-3 and J usage is TRBJ2-3; 7 bases are a match to TRBD2. The germline V gene has CDR1 LGHNA and CDR2 YSLEER. Trimming took 0 bases from V and 0 from J; bases not matched to a gene: 3. The CDR3 runs to 16 residues. CDR3 nucleotides: TGCGCCAGCAGCCAAGACCCAGCGGGGAGCACAGATACGCAGTATTTT. This encodes CASSQDPAGSTDTQYF.

This clonotype rates as medium-sized. V gene TRBV7-3 combines with J gene TRBJ2-1; 10 bases map to TRBD1. Trimming took 1 base from V and 7 from J; bases not matched to a gene: 7. Germline V lookup: CDR1 SGHTA, CDR2 FQGTGA. The CDR3 has 16 amino acids. CDR3 coding DNA: TGTGCCAGCAGCTTAAGGGACAGGGGCGGCGGGAATGAGCAGTTCTTC. Translating gives CASSLRDRGGGNEQFF.

CDR3 residues: CSVEGFTTSAITDTQYF. For the CDR3, the DNA is TGCAGCGTTGAAGGGTTCACAACTAGCGCAATTACAGATACGCAGTATTTT. The chain uses TRBV29-1 and TRBJ2-3; 7 nucleotides align to TRBD2. This CDR3 is 17 amino acids long. After removal of 1 base from V and 3 bases from J, the junction contained 13 bases not matched to a gene. From germline, CDR1 is SQVTM and CDR2 ANQGSEA.

There are a few counts of this clonotype. The chain joins TRBV5-1 to TRBJ1-1; D possibly corresponds to TRBD1 (5 bases). The germline CDR1 and CDR2 sequences are SGHRS and YFSETQ. The CDR3 loop spans 15 amino acids. V was clipped by 1 base and J by 1 base, with 11 bases between them. The CDR3 DNA reads TGCGCCAGCAGCTTGAGTCTCACAGGGAACACTGAAGCTTTCTTT. Its protein is CASSLSLTGNTEAFF.

This chain uses TRBV29-1 with TRBJ2-1, with D perhaps TRBD1 or TRBD2 (6 bases each). The CDR3 has 12 residues. With 6 bases removed from V and 7 bases from J, the gap between germline ends came to 13 bases. CDR1 is SQVTM, CDR2 ANQGSEA, per germline. The CDR3 region has the DNA TGCAGCGTCTGGGGGGCGGGTAATGAGCAGTTCTTC. It yields the protein CSVWGAGNEQFF.

This rearrangement joins TRBV15 to TRBJ2-3, with D hard to call. CDR3 length equals 11 residues. Looked up from germline, CDR1 is LNHNV and CDR2 is YYDKDF (reference sequence). V gave up 5 bases and J gave up 3 bases, with 3 bases separating them. CDR3 protein: CATSETDTQYF. In DNA, the CDR3 is TGTGCCACCAGCGAAACAGATACGCAGTATTTT.

V is TRBV29-1 and J is TRBJ2-5, with 7 positions matching TRBD1. This CDR3 has 15 amino acids. V dropped 4 bases and J dropped 1; count of bases not matched to a gene: 9. From germline, CDR1 is SQVTM and CDR2 ANQGSEA. This CDR3 is CSVVGARDSQETQYF. In nucleotides, the CDR3 is TGCAGCGTTGTGGGAGCTCGGGACAGCCAAGAGACCCAGTACTTC. Using reference TRBV29-1 and TRBJ2-5 for the parts outside the CDR3, the full variable domain is SAVISQKPSRDICQRGTSLTIQCQVDSQVTMMFWYRQQPGQSLTLIATANQGSEATYESGFVIDKFPISRPNLTFSTLTVSNMSPEDSSIYLCSVVGARDSQETQYFGPGTRLLVL.

J is TRBJ2-3 and V is TRBV11-1; D unclear. This CDR3 has 16 residues. Trimming took 5 bases from V and 5 from J, leaving 20 bases between them. Germline V CDR1 and CDR2: SGHAT, FQDESV (reference sequence). CDR3 protein: CASSPLTSARKDTQYF. CDR3 nucleotides: TGTGCCAGCAGCCCCCTCACCTCTGCCCGGAAAGATACGCAGTATTTT. Full variable domain (rest looked up from reference TRBV11-1 and TRBJ2-3): EAEVAQSPRYKITEKSQAVAFWCDPISGHATLYWYRQILGQGPELLVQFQDESVVDDSQLPKDRFSAERLKGVDSTLKIQPAELGDSAMYLCASSPLTSARKDTQYFGPGTRLTVL.

This clonotype was observed a handful of times. V usage is TRBV4-3 and J usage is TRBJ2-7; 8 positions agree with TRBD1. The CDR3 covers 15 residues. V lost 0 bases and J lost 5; bases outside the gene matches: 6. CDR1 and CDR2 (germline): LGHNA, YSLEER. CDR3 nucleotides: TGCGCCAGCAGCCAAGACTGGACAGGGCTCAACGAGCAGTACTTC. Its protein is CASSQDWTGLNEQYF.

This clonotype is a singleton in its sample. The chain couples TRBV9 to TRBJ2-1, with D perhaps matching TRBD2 (7 bases). The CDR3 contains 15 residues. The V gene's germline CDR1 is SGDLS and CDR2 YYNGEE. V lost 4 bases and J lost 4, with 15 bases in between. This CDR3 is CASSPGGGGYNEQFF. The DNA for the CDR3 is TGTGCCAGCAGCCCCGGAGGGGGGGGTTACAATGAGCAGTTCTTC.

The chain is built from TRBV15 and TRBJ1-2; 7 nucleotides match TRBD1. CDR3 size: 17 residues. V shed 2 bases and J 3 bases; nucleotides not matched to a gene: 12. The germline gives CDR1 LNHNV, CDR2 YYDKDF (reference sequence). The CDR3 DNA follows: TGTGCCACCAGCAGACCTGTCCCGACAGGGACGGACTATGGCTACACCTTC. Amino acids: CATSRPVPTGTDYGYTF.

The rearrangement uses TRBV7-9 and TRBJ1-5, with 7 bases that match TRBD1. V shed 6 bases and J 2 bases; nucleotides not matched to a gene: 7. The CDR3 extends over 15 amino acids. CDR1 SEHNR and CDR2 FQNEAQ come from the germline V gene (reference sequence). The CDR3 region is CASRATGEGNQPQHF. The CDR3 DNA is TGTGCCAGCAGAGCTACAGGGGAGGGCAATCAGCCCCAGCATTTT.

CDR3 loop: CASSVASNTAYEQYF. CDR3 bases: TGTGCCAGCAGCGTAGCTAGTAACACTGCATACGAGCAGTACTTC. The genes are TRBV9 and TRBJ2-7; D not certain. CDR3 length equals 15 residues. In germline, CDR1 is SGDLS, CDR2 YYNGEE. Trimming took off 0 bases at V and 4 bases at J, with 14 bases between the two ends.

CDR3 sequence (DNA): TGTGCCAGTAGTAGAGCGGGGGGGGACACCGGGGAGCTGTTTTTT. The encoded protein is CASSRAGGDTGELFF. The V gene is TRBV19, the J gene TRBJ2-2; 10 bases line up with TRBD2. Trimming cost V 4 bases and J 3 bases; bases outside gene matches: 2. The CDR3 consists of 15 residues. The germline V gene has CDR1 LNHDA and CDR2 SQIVND (reference sequence).

For this clonotype: At one of its ends the junction is not consistent with the germline gene, which may arise from a read error. The CDR3 DNA is TGTGCCAGCGGGAATTTGTTACCCTTT. Translated: CASGNLLPF. The chain links TRBV7-3 to TRBJ1-6; D is ambiguous. This CDR3 has 9 residues. CDR1 and CDR2 (germline): SGHTA, FQGTGA. The full variable domain, with the rest looked up from reference TRBV7-3 and TRBJ1-6, is GAGVSQTPSNKVTEKGKYVELRCDPISGHTALYWYRQSLGQGPEFLIYFQGTGAADDSGLPNDRFFAVRPEGSVSTLKIQRTERGDSAVYLCASGNLLPFGNGTRLTVT.

The J gene is TRBJ2-5, the V gene TRBV6-1, with TRBD2 matching 14 bases. The CDR3 runs to 18 residues. Germline CDR1 reads MNHNS; CDR2 reads SASEGT. J lost 2 bases, V lost 0 bases, and 5 bases had no gene match. This CDR3 reads CASSEASWTSGGQETQYF. The CDR3 DNA reads as TGTGCCAGCAGTGAAGCCTCCTGGACTAGCGGGGGGCAAGAGACCCAGTACTTC.

The chain employs TRBV12-3 or TRBV12-4 and TRBJ2-7; D gene uncertain. The CDR3 is made up of 13 amino acids. V was shortened by 1 base and J by 6 bases, with 10 bases between the two germline ends. CDR3 residues: CASSLGSHSEQYF. CDR3 coding DNA: TGTGCCAGCAGTTTAGGGAGTCATTCCGAGCAGTACTTC.

This rearrangement joins TRBV11-2 to TRBJ2-2, with D perhaps matching TRBD1 or TRBD2 (6 bases each). Germline V lookup: CDR1 SGHAT, CDR2 FQNNGV. V gave up 5 bases and J gave up 4 bases, with 17 bases separating them. The CDR3 extends over 16 amino acids. The CDR3 coding sequence is TGTGCCAGCAGCAGTACCTCGGGGGCGCTCACCGGGGAGCTGTTTTTT. It encodes CASSSTSGALTGELFF. Supplemented by reference TRBV11-2 and TRBJ2-2, the full variable domain reads EAGVAQSPRYKIIEKRQSVAFWCNPISGHATLYWYQQILGQGPKLLIQFQNNGVVDDSQLPKDRFSAERLKGVDSTLKIQPAKLEDSAVYLCASSSTSGALTGELFFGEGSRLTVL.

Here the CDR3 reads CSARTIRGALYNEQFF. CDR3 coding DNA: TGCAGTGCTAGAACCATCCGGGGGGCCCTCTACAATGAGCAGTTCTTC. The chain is built from TRBV20-1 and TRBJ2-1; tentatively, D is TRBD2 (7 bases). CDR1 DFQATT and CDR2 SNEGSKA come from the germline V gene (reference sequence). The CDR3 runs to 16 residues. Between the trimmed V and J ends, which lost 2 bases and 3 bases, there was a span of 17 bases.

The rearrangement links TRBV25-1 to TRBJ1-1; D is unresolved. Trimming removed 2 bases from V and 7 bases from J, with 11 bases in between. The CDR3 spans 13 residues. Germline loops: CDR1 MGHDK, CDR2 SYGVNS. CDR3 nucleotides: TGTGCCAGCAGTGAAGCTGGGGTCGTTGAAGCTTTCTTT. Residues: CASSEAGVVEAFF.

The chain combines TRBV20-1 with TRBJ2-7; no firm D call. Germline lookup yields CDR1 DFQATT and CDR2 SNEGSKA (reference sequence). This CDR3 is 13 amino acids long. V shed 6 bases and J shed 0 bases, with 12 bases lying between them. CDR3 protein: CSAGSSSSYEQYF. The CDR3, as DNA: TGCAGTGCGGGCTCCTCGAGCTCCTACGAGCAGTACTTC.

This chain connects TRBV9 to TRBJ1-6; D possibly corresponds to TRBD1 (5 bases). Looked up from germline, CDR1 is SGDLS and CDR2 is YYNGEE. Trimming stripped 7 bases from V and 6 bases from J, with 14 bases between. CDR3 length equals 14 residues. The DNA for the CDR3 is TGTGCCAGCGCCCCCCAGGGCTCTAATTCACCCCTCCACTTT. Amino acids: CASAPQGSNSPLHF.

V and J are TRBV4-3 and TRBJ1-4; possible D gene TRBD1, 5 bases. Per germline, CDR1 LGHNA and CDR2 YSLEER. The CDR3 totals 16 residues. Trimming removed 0 bases at V and 0 bases at J, with 8 bases between. CDR3 DNA sequence: TGCGCCAGCAGCCAAGATCAGGGTGCAACTAATGAAAAACTGTTTTTT. Its translation: CASSQDQGATNEKLFF.

The V call is TRBV12-3 or TRBV12-4, the J call TRBJ1-6; no definite D call. The CDR3 covers 16 residues. V was shortened by 6 bases and J by 5 bases, with 17 bases between the two germline ends. Written as DNA, the CDR3 is TGTGCCAGCAGGTCACCCCTCGAGAGCCATAATTCACCCCTCCACTTT. It translates to CASRSPLESHNSPLHF.

The chain uses TRBV7-9 and TRBJ2-3; D possibly corresponds to TRBD2 (5 bases). The CDR3 covers 15 residues. Trimming cost V 2 bases and J 1 base, with 10 bases left between them. Germline V CDR1 and CDR2: SEHNR, FQNEAQ (reference sequence). The CDR3 DNA reads TGTGCCAGCAGCTTAACTAACGGGGGCACAGATACGCAGTATTTT. Residues: CASSLTNGGTDTQYF.